The next 31 T cell receptor beta chains were all read from a single sample in a study of blood T cell repertoires in COVID-19 (TCRdb year 2020). Libraries were constructed by the immunoSEQ multiplex PCR assay. The table comes from immuneACCESS by way of TCRdb, which keeps in-frame sequences with V and J called. Part of the clones is missing from these tables; in studies checked, under half for an unresolved V gene and the rest for unknown reasons. This sample comprises roughly 120,000 clones, 70% to 80% of them detected only once. Together, the top ten hold approximately 8% of the sample. Sequenced sample: peripheral blood. These receptors all stem from a human donor in a cohort sampled during active COVID-19.

This clone was counted a few times. V is TRBV6-1 and J is TRBJ2-2; D possibly corresponds to TRBD1 (6 bases). From germline, CDR1 is MNHNS and CDR2 SASEGT. The CDR3 loop spans 15 amino acids. With 3 bases removed from V and 2 bases from J, the gap between germline ends came to 10 bases. The CDR3 loop reads CASSERTANTGELFF. The DNA of the CDR3 is TGTGCCAGCAGTGAGAGGACAGCAAACACCGGGGAGCTGTTTTTT.

The chain recombines TRBV11-2 with TRBJ1-4; D is ambiguous. V was cut by 1 base and J by 7 bases, with 4 bases left in between. Germline V lookup: CDR1 SGHAT, CDR2 FQNNGV. The CDR3 extends over 12 amino acids. For the CDR3, the DNA is TGTGCCAGCAGCTTAGTCCTTGAAAAACTGTTTTTT. This codes for CASSLVLEKLFF.

The rearrangement joins TRBV2 to TRBJ2-7, with 9 bases identical to TRBD1. From germline, CDR1 is SNHLY and CDR2 FYNNEI. J was trimmed by 3 bases and V by 1 base; bases with no gene match: 4. This CDR3 has 15 residues. CDR3 bases: TGTGCCAGCAGTGAAGGGATGGGACAGGGCTACGAGCAGTACTTC. Amino acids: CASSEGMGQGYEQYF. Supplemented by reference TRBV2 and TRBJ2-7, the full variable domain reads EPEVTQTPSHQVTQMGQEVILRCVPISNHLYFYWYRQILGQKVEFLVSFYNNEISEKSEIFDDQFSVERPDGSNFTLKIRSTKLEDSAMYFCASSEGMGQGYEQYFGPGTRLTVT.

The rearrangement uses TRBV3-1 (or the pseudogene TRBV3-2) and TRBJ2-5; tentatively, D is TRBD2 (7 bases). Germline values: CDR1 LGHDT, CDR2 YNNKEL (reference sequence). Trimming stripped 4 bases from V and 0 bases from J, with 15 bases between. The CDR3 runs 16 residues. As DNA, the CDR3 is TGTGCCAGCAGCCCAGCCGGGGGGCTGAACCAAGAGACCCAGTACTTC. The encoded protein is CASSPAGGLNQETQYF.

This clone was detected a few times. The chain couples TRBV5-4 to TRBJ1-1; TRBD1 is a possible D gene (6 bases). Germline V gene sequence: CDR1 SGHNT, CDR2 YYREEE (reference sequence). V was cut by 4 bases and J by 3 bases, with 13 bases left in between. The CDR3 loop spans 14 amino acids. CDR3 bases: TGTGCCAGCAGCGGTCCGGGACACGACACTGAAGCTTTCTTT. This codes for CASSGPGHDTEAFF.

The chain carries TRBV27 and TRBJ1-5; the D gene is possibly TRBD1 (6 bases). The germline CDR1 and CDR2 sequences are MNHEY and SMNVEV (reference sequence). Trimming took 5 bases from V and 5 from J, leaving 19 bases between them. This CDR3 spans 16 amino acids. CDR3 sequence (DNA): TGTGCCAGCAGTCCCGATCCTACAGGGTACGATCAGCCCCAGCATTTT. As protein: CASSPDPTGYDQPQHF.

This clone appeared a few times. The V and J genes are TRBV19 and TRBJ2-7; 8 bases line up with TRBD1. Germline V gene data show CDR1 as LNHDA and CDR2 as SQIVND (reference sequence). The CDR3 spans 17 residues. The V segment lost 3 bases and the J segment 2 bases; nucleotides outside the gene matches: 12. CDR3 DNA sequence: TGTGCCAGTAGTATCCGAATACCGGGACAGGAGGCCTACGAGCAGTACTTC. Its translation is CASSIRIPGQEAYEQYF. Full variable domain (outside the CDR3, taken from reference TRBV19 and TRBJ2-7): DGGITQSPKYLFRKEGQNVTLSCEQNLNHDAMYWYRQDPGQGLRLIYYSQIVNDFQKGDIAEGYSVSREKKESFPLTVTSAQKNPTAFYLCASSIRIPGQEAYEQYFGPGTRLTVT.

The rearrangement links TRBV7-9 to TRBJ2-7; the D is unclear. Per the germline V gene, CDR1 is SEHNR and CDR2 is FQNEAQ (reference sequence). Trimming cost V 1 base and J 4 bases, with 11 bases left between them. The CDR3 is 14 amino acids. The CDR3 is CASSLGPVSYEQYF. Here the CDR3 DNA reads TGTGCCAGCAGCTTAGGGCCTGTCTCGTACGAGCAGTACTTC.

This chain connects TRBV7-9 to TRBJ2-7; 11 nucleotides align to TRBD1. Germline values: CDR1 SEHNR, CDR2 FQNEAQ (reference sequence). V shed 1 base, J shed 4 bases, and the junction held 3 bases outside the gene matches. This CDR3 spans 15 amino acids. DNA for the CDR3: TGTGCCAGCAGCTTAGTCGGACAGGGGGCTTACGAGCAGTACTTC. This codes for CASSLVGQGAYEQYF.

This chain links TRBV4-1 with TRBJ2-7, with D tentatively TRBD1 (6 bases). The V end was cut by 0 bases, the J end by 2 bases, with 14 bases between. The CDR3 covers 16 residues. Germline CDR1 MGHRA, CDR2 YSYEKL. The CDR3 DNA sequence: TGCGCCAGCAGCCAAGAGCTCCAGGGGAAAGCCTACGAGCAGTACTTC. Its protein is CASSQELQGKAYEQYF.

The V gene is TRBV7-2, the J gene TRBJ1-1, with D hard to call. Germline V gene data show CDR1 as SGHTA and CDR2 as FQGNSA. This CDR3 is 16 amino acids long. The V and J ends lost 5 bases and 4 bases respectively, with 20 bases between them. The CDR3 nucleotides are TGTGCCAGCAGCCTACTCGGGAGGGAGGTTTTCACTGAAGCTTTCTTT. The encoded protein is CASSLLGREVFTEAFF.

The chain has TRBV5-5 and TRBJ1-1, with D hard to call. Germline loops: CDR1 SGHKS, CDR2 YYEKEE (reference sequence). V lost 2 bases and J 2 bases, leaving 7 bases between the germline ends. This CDR3 is 13 amino acids long. The CDR3 sequence is CASSFAENTEAFF. In DNA, the CDR3 is TGTGCCAGCAGCTTTGCAGAAAACACTGAAGCTTTCTTT.

The chain uses TRBV9 and TRBJ2-7; 8 bases fit TRBD1. Germline V gene sequence: CDR1 SGDLS, CDR2 YYNGEE. The V segment lost 4 bases and the J segment 7 bases; nucleotides outside the gene matches: 13. The CDR3 runs to 15 residues. The CDR3 protein is CASSPPGQGLFEQYF. CDR3 nucleotides: TGTGCCAGCAGCCCACCCGGACAGGGTCTCTTTGAGCAGTACTTC.

V and J are TRBV7-3 and TRBJ2-3; TRBD1 might be the D (6 bases). The CDR3 consists of 14 residues. Germline values: CDR1 SGHTA, CDR2 FQGTGA. Trimming removed 0 bases at V and 4 bases at J, with 8 bases between. The CDR3 is CASSLTGGADTQYF. As DNA, the CDR3 is TGTGCCAGCAGCTTAACTGGGGGCGCAGATACGCAGTATTTT.

V gene TRBV7-9 combines with J gene TRBJ1-5, with 11 bases matching TRBD1. The germline V gene has CDR1 SEHNR and CDR2 FQNEAQ (reference sequence). The CDR3 is 14 residues long. The J segment lost 6 bases and the V segment lost 7 bases, leaving 5 bases of the junction unmatched. The CDR3 protein is CASTAGTGGQPQHF. The CDR3 DNA sequence: TGTGCCAGCACCGCCGGGACAGGGGGTCAGCCCCAGCATTTT.

This clone was counted between two and nine times. V gene TRBV28 combines with J gene TRBJ1-1; D not certain. Trimming shortened V by 5 bases and J by 5 bases, and 6 bases separated the two germline ends. Germline assignment: CDR1 MDHEN and CDR2 SYDVKM. The CDR3 has 11 amino acids. CDR3 in DNA: TGTGCCAGCAGTCACAGAACTGAAGCTTTCTTT. This sequence encodes CASSHRTEAFF.

The chain couples TRBV27 to TRBJ2-7, with D tentatively TRBD1 (6 bases). Trimming removed 6 bases at V and 2 bases at J, with 17 bases between. The germline CDR1 and CDR2 sequences are MNHEY and SMNVEV (reference sequence). CDR3 length equals 15 residues. The CDR3 region is CASRPLGGSTYEQYF. The DNA of the CDR3 is TGTGCCAGCAGACCCTTAGGGGGTTCCACCTACGAGCAGTACTTC.

The chain joins TRBV10-1 to TRBJ1-5; unclear D gene. This CDR3 is 14 amino acids long. Germline V gives CDR1 WNHNN, CDR2 SYGVQD (reference sequence). Deletions cut 11 bases from V and 3 bases from J, with 17 bases between. This CDR3 is CAGGKGLVNQPQHF. The CDR3, as DNA: TGCGCCGGAGGGAAAGGCCTTGTCAATCAGCCCCAGCATTTT.

The chain has TRBV7-9 and TRBJ1-2; 10 bases are a match to TRBD1. Germline V lookup: CDR1 SEHNR, CDR2 FQNEAQ (reference sequence). The CDR3 is made up of 13 amino acids. The V gene end was trimmed by 3 bases and the J gene end by 7 bases; junction bases not matched to a gene: 2. The CDR3 loop reads CASSFGQGVGYTF. CDR3 sequence (DNA): TGTGCCAGCAGCTTTGGACAGGGGGTTGGCTACACCTTC.

The table lists this clone with a few counts. DNA for the CDR3: TGTGCCAGTACCGAAGGAGGGGGCGGCTATGGCTACACCTTC. Translation: CASTEGGGGYGYTF. The V gene is TRBV19, the J gene TRBJ1-2; 7 bases line up with TRBD1. The CDR3 is 14 amino acids. Germline CDR1 reads LNHDA; CDR2 reads SQIVND (reference sequence). V shed 7 bases and J 4 bases; nucleotides not matched to a gene: 9.

CDR3 sequence (DNA): TGTGCTAGTGGCGGGATATTGTACGAGCAGTACTTC. Encoded protein: CASGGILYEQYF. This chain joins TRBV12-5 and TRBJ2-7, with D tentatively TRBD2 (5 bases). The CDR3 spans 12 residues. CDR1 and CDR2 (germline): LGHNT, FRNRAP. With 6 bases removed from V and 4 bases from J, the gap between germline ends came to 10 bases.

The V call is TRBV19, the J call TRBJ2-3; 9 bases fit TRBD2. Trimming at V came to 5 bases and at J to 10 bases, leaving 7 bases not matched to a gene. This CDR3 comprises 13 residues. Germline CDR1 LNHDA, CDR2 SQIVND (reference sequence). The CDR3 reads CASSLAGSNPQYF. In DNA, the CDR3 is TGTGCCAGTAGTCTAGCGGGAAGTAATCCGCAGTATTTT. Full variable domain (outside the CDR3, taken from reference TRBV19 and TRBJ2-3): DGGITQSPKYLFRKEGQNVTLSCEQNLNHDAMYWYRQDPGQGLRLIYYSQIVNDFQKGDIAEGYSVSREKKESFPLTVTSAQKNPTAFYLCASSLAGSNPQYFGPGTRLTVL.

This clone was seen only once. J is TRBJ2-7 and V is TRBV30, with 9 bases matching TRBD2. The length of the CDR3 is 14 residues. Germline-derived CDR1 and CDR2 are GTSNPN and SVGIG (reference sequence). V shed 1 base and J 2 bases; nucleotides not matched to a gene: 3. CDR3: CAWSDPSGAYEQYF. The CDR3 region has the DNA TGTGCCTGGAGTGACCCTAGCGGGGCCTACGAGCAGTACTTC.

V and J are TRBV27 and TRBJ2-7; TRBD1 matches 8 bases. The CDR3 length is 14 residues. Germline V gene sequence: CDR1 MNHEY, CDR2 SMNVEV (reference sequence). V dropped 8 bases and J dropped 2; count of bases not matched to a gene: 8. CDR3 sequence (DNA): TGTGCCAGCGCGTTCGGGACAGGAACCTACGAGCAGTACTTC. Amino acid sequence: CASAFGTGTYEQYF.

This clone was seen a few times. V gene TRBV5-1 combines with J gene TRBJ1-2, with 7 nucleotides matching TRBD1. This CDR3 region has 14 residues. Germline V gene lookup returns CDR1 SGHRS and CDR2 YFSETQ. Unmatched junction bases numbered 7, after V lost 0 bases and J lost 8 bases. CDR3 bases: TGCGCCAGCAGCTTGGGACAGGGCAGTATGGGCTACACCTTC. This gives the protein CASSLGQGSMGYTF.

The J gene is TRBJ1-1, the V gene TRBV2, with 7 bases aligning to TRBD1. Losses at the gene ends were 7 bases for V and 0 bases for J; bases not matched to a gene: 2. CDR1 and CDR2 from the germline V gene are SNHLY and FYNNEI. This CDR3 has 13 amino acids. CDR3 in amino acids: CASKGQLNTEAFF. CDR3 bases: TGTGCCAGCAAGGGACAGCTGAACACTGAAGCTTTCTTT.

This clone turned up a few times. This sequence joins TRBV7-3 and TRBJ2-5; maybe TRBD2 (6 bases). Germline CDR1 SGHTA, CDR2 FQGTGA. CDR3 length: 16 amino acids. The V end was cut by 0 bases, the J end by 1 base, with 12 bases between. In DNA, the CDR3 is TGTGCCAGCAGCTTAACAGGTCACGGGGGCCAAGAGACCCAGTACTTC. Its protein is CASSLTGHGGQETQYF.

V gene TRBV10-3 combines with J gene TRBJ2-3, with 8 bases fitting TRBD2. The CDR3 is 14 residues long. CDR1 and CDR2 (germline): ENHRY, SYGVKD. Unmatched junction bases numbered 6, after V lost 8 bases and J lost 2 bases. CDR3 nucleotides: TGTGCCATCTTTAGCGGGACCTACACAGATACGCAGTATTTT. Amino acids: CAIFSGTYTDTQYF.

The V gene is TRBV19, the J gene TRBJ1-1; D not certain. The CDR3 runs to 13 residues. The germline gives CDR1 LNHDA, CDR2 SQIVND (reference sequence). With 3 bases removed from V and 4 bases from J, the gap between germline ends came to 9 bases. The CDR3 bases are TGTGCCAGTAGTATGCCCTCAGGCACTGAAGCTTTCTTT. It codes for CASSMPSGTEAFF.

The chain employs TRBV29-1 and TRBJ2-7; weak D call: TRBD2 (6 bases). Germline V gives CDR1 SQVTM, CDR2 ANQGSEA. Trimming removed 7 bases from V and 2 bases from J, with 15 bases in between. This CDR3 comprises 13 residues. CDR3 nucleotide sequence: TGCAGCGCCGAGGGGCGGGGCACCTACGAGCAGTACTTC. Its translation: CSAEGRGTYEQYF.

The rearrangement links TRBV9 to TRBJ2-6, with 8 bases lining up with TRBD1. The germline CDR1 and CDR2 sequences are SGDLS and YYNGEE. V was clipped by 1 base and J by 3 bases; unmatched bases: 6. The CDR3 is made up of 17 amino acids. CDR3 residues: CASSVQTGAGGANVLTF. The CDR3 DNA follows: TGTGCCAGCAGCGTACAGACAGGGGCCGGTGGGGCCAACGTCCTGACTTTC.